This T cell receptor (beta chain) was sequenced during a study of T cell clones after liver transplantation. About the research overall: Samples came from ITN030ST, which attempted immunosuppression withdrawal within 2 years of liver transplantation.

The table came from immunoSEQ multiplex PCR; TCRdb's copy has only in-frame clones and leaves some out. The table records 31,000 or so clones, about 94% of them present only once. A note on this clone: No antigen is known for it.

Study conclusions and caveats: A significant post-transplant drop in circulating graft-donor-reactive CD4 TCRbeta sequences occurred in most of the 8 subjects.

CDR1 SGHAT and CDR2 FQNNGV come from the germline V gene. Trimming cost V 3 bases and J 2 bases; bases outside gene matches: 5. CDR3 size: 15 residues. This specimen consisted of CD8+ T cells from blood, obtained 12 months after liver transplant. The source is a human patient who received a liver transplant. Some T cells may arise from the graft donor. V is TRBV11-2 and J is TRBJ2-3; 7 nucleotides align to TRBD2. The CDR3 nucleotides read TGTGCCAGCAGCTTTAGGCTAGCGGTCACAGATACGCAGTATTTT. It translates to CASSFRLAVTDTQYF. Full variable domain (missing parts from reference TRBV11-2 and TRBJ2-3): EAGVAQSPRYKIIEKRQSVAFWCNPISGHATLYWYQQILGQGPKLLIQFQNNGVVDDSQLPKDRFSAERLKGVDSTLKIQPAKLEDSAVYLCASSFRLAVTDTQYFGPGTRLTVL.